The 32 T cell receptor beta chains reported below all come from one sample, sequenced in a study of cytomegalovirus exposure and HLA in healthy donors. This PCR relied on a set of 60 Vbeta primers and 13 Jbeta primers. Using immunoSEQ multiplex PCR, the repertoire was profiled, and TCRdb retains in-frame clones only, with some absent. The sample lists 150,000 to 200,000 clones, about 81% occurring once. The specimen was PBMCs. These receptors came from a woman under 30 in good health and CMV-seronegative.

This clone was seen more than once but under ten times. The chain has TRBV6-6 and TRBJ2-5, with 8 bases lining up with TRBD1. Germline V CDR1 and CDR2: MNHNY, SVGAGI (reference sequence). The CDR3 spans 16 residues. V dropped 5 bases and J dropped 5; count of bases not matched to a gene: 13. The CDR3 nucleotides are TGTGCCAGCAGTCTCCGGGACAGGAGGGAAGGGGAGACCCAGTACTTC. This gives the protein CASSLRDRREGETQYF.

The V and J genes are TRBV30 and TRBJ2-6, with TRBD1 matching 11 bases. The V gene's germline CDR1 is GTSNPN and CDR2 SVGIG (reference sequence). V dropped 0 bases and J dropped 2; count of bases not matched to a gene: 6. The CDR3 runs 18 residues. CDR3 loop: CAWSVLRTGGAGANVLTF. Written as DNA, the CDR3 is TGTGCCTGGAGTGTACTTAGGACAGGGGGCGCTGGGGCCAACGTCCTGACTTTC.

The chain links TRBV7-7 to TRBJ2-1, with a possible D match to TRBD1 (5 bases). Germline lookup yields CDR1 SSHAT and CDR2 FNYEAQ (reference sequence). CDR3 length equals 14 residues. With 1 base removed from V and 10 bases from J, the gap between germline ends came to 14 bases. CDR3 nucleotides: TGTGCCAGCAGCTTAGGGGGCGCGGACATGGAGCAGTTCTTC. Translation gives CASSLGGADMEQFF. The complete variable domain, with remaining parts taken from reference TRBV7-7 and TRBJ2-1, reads GAGVSQSPRYKVTKRGQDVTLRCDPISSHATLYWYQQALGQGPEFLTYFNYEAQPDKSGLPSDRFSAERPEGSISTLTIQRTEQRDSAMYRCASSLGGADMEQFFGPGTRLTVL.

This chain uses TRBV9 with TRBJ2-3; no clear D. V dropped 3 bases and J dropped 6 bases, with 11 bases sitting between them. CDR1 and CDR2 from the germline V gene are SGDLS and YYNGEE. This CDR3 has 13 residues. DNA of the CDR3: TGTGCCAGCAGCGCGTTCTTCCTGGATACGCAGTATTTT. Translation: CASSAFFLDTQYF.

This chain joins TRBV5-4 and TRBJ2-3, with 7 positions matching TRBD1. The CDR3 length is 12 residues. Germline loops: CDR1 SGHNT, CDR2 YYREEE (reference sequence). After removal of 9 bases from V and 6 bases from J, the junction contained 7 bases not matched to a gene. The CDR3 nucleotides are TGTGCCATCAAGGGGGCGTCGGATACGCAGTATTTT. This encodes CAIKGASDTQYF.

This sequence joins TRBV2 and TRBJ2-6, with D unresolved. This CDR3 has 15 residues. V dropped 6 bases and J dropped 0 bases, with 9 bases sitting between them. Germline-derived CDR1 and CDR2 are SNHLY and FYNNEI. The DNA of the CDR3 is TGTGCCAGCAGATTTAGGAGCTCTGGGGCCAACGTCCTGACTTTC. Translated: CASRFRSSGANVLTF. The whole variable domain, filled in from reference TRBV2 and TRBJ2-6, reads EPEVTQTPSHQVTQMGQEVILRCVPISNHLYFYWYRQILGQKVEFLVSFYNNEISEKSEIFDDQFSVERPDGSNFTLKIRSTKLEDSAMYFCASRFRSSGANVLTFGAGSRLTVL.

The CDR3 nucleotides are TGTGCCAGCAGCTTGTGGCGTGGCGGGAGTTTCTATGAGCAGTTCTTC. It is translated as CASSLWRGGSFYEQFF. This chain connects TRBV5-6 to TRBJ2-1; 7 bases map to TRBD2. Losses at the gene ends were 1 base for V and 8 bases for J; bases not matched to a gene: 12. Germline-derived CDR1 and CDR2 are SGHDT and YYEEEE. The length of the CDR3 is 16 residues.

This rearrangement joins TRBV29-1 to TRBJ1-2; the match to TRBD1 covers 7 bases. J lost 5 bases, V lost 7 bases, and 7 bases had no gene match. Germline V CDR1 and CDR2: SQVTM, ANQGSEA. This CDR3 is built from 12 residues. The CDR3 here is CSGETGLYGYTF. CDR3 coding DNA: TGCAGCGGAGAGACAGGGCTTTATGGCTACACCTTC.

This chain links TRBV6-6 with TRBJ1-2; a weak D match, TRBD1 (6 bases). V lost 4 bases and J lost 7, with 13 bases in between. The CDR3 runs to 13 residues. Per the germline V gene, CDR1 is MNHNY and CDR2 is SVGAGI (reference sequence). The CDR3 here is CASSSRDRSGYTF. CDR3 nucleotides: TGTGCCAGCAGTTCTCGCGACAGGAGTGGCTACACCTTC.

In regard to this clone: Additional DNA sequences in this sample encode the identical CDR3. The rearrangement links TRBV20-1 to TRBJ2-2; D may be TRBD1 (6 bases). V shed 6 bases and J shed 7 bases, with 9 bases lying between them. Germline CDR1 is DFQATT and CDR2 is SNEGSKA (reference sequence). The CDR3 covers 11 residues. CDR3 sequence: CSARGGGELFF. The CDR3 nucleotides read TGCAGTGCCCGAGGGGGCGGGGAGCTGTTTTTT.

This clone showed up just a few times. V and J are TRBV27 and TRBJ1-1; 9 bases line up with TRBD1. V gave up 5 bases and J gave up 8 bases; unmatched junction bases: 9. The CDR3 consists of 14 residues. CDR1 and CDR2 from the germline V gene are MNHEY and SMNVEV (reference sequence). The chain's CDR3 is CASSATRTGVEAFF. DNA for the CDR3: TGTGCCAGCAGTGCAACCCGGACAGGGGTAGAAGCTTTCTTT.

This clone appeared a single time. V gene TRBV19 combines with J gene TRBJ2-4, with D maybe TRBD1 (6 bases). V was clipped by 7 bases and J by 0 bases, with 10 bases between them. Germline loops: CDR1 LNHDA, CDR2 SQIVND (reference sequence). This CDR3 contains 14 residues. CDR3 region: CASTPQGAKNIQYF. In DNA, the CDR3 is TGTGCCAGTACCCCACAGGGAGCCAAAAACATTCAGTACTTC.

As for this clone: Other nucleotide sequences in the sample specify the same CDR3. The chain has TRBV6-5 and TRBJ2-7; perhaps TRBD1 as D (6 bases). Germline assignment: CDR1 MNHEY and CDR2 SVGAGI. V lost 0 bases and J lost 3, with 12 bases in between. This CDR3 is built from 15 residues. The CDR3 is CASSYSAGEGYEQYF. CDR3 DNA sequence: TGTGCCAGCAGTTACTCGGCAGGGGAAGGCTACGAGCAGTACTTC.

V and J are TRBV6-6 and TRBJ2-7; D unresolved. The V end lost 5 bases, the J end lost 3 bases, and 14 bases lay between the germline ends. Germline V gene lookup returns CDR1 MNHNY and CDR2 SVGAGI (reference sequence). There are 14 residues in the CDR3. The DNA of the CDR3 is TGTGCCAGCAGTCCCACCGACAAGAACTACGAGCAGTACTTC. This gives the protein CASSPTDKNYEQYF.

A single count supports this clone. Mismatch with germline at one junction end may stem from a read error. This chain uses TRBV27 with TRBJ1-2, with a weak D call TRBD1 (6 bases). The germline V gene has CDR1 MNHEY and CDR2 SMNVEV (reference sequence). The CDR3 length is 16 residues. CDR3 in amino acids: CVSSTLGQRRNYGYTF. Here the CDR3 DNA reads TGTGTCAGCAGCACCCTCGGACAGAGGCGAAACTATGGCTACACCTTC.

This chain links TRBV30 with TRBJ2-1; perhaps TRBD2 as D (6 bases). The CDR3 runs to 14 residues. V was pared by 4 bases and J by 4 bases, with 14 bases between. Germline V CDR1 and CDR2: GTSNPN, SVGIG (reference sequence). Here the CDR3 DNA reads TGTGCCTGGAACACTCGCCGGGAGTACAATGAGCAGTTCTTC. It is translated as CAWNTRREYNEQFF. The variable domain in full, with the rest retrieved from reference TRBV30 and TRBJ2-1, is SQTIHQWPATLVQPVGSPLSLECTVEGTSNPNLYWYRQAAGRGLQLLFYSVGIGQISSEVPQNLSASRPQDRQFILSSKKLLLSDSGFYLCAWNTRREYNEQFFGPGTRLTVL.

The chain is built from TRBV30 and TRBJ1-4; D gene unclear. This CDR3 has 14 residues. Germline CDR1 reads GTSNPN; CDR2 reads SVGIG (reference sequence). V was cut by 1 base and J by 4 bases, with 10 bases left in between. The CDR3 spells CAWSGPTGNEKLFF. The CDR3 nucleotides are TGTGCCTGGAGTGGACCGACGGGTAATGAAAAACTGTTTTTT.

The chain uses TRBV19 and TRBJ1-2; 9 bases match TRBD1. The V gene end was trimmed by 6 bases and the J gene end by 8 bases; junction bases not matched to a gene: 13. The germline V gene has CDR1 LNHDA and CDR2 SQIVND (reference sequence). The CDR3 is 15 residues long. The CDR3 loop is CASSRQGDLGSGYTF. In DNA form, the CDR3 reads TGTGCCAGTAGCCGACAGGGGGATCTTGGTTCGGGCTACACCTTC. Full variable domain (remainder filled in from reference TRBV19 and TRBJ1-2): DGGITQSPKYLFRKEGQNVTLSCEQNLNHDAMYWYRQDPGQGLRLIYYSQIVNDFQKGDIAEGYSVSREKKESFPLTVTSAQKNPTAFYLCASSRQGDLGSGYTFGSGTRLTVV.

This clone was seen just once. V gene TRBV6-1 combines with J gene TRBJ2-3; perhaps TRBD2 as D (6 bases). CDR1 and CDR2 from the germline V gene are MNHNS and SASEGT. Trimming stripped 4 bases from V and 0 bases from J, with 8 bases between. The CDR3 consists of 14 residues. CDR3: CASSVGGSTDTQYF. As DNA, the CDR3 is TGTGCCAGCAGTGTCGGGGGTAGCACAGATACGCAGTATTTT.

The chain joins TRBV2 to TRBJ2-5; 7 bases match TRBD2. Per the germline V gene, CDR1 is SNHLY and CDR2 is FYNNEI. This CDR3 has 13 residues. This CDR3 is CGASGLYQETQYF. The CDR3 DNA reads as TGTGGCGCTAGCGGCCTGTACCAAGAGACCCAGTACTTC.

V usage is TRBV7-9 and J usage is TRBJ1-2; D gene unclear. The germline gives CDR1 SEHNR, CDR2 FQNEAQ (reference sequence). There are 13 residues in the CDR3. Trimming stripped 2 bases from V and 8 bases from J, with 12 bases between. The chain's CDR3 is CASSLSGGLGYTF. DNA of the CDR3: TGTGCCAGCAGCTTATCGGGCGGGCTCGGCTACACCTTC.

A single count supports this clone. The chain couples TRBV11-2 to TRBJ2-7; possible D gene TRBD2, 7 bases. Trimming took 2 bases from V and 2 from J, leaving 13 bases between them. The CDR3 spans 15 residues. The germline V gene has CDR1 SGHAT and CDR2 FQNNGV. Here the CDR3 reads CASSLHGGQAYEQYF. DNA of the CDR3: TGTGCCAGCAGCTTACACGGGGGGCAAGCCTACGAGCAGTACTTC.

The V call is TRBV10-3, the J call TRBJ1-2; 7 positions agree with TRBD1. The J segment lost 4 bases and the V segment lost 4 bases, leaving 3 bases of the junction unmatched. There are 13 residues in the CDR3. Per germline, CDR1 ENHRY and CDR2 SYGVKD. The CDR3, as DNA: TGTGCCATCAGTGTCGGGACAGTCTATGGCTACACCTTC. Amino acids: CAISVGTVYGYTF.

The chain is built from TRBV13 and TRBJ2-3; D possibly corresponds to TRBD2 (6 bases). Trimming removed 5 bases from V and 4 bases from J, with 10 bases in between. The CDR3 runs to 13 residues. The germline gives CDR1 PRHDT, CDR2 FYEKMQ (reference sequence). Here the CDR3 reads CASSLPSADTQYF. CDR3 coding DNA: TGTGCCAGCAGCCTGCCTAGCGCAGATACGCAGTATTTT. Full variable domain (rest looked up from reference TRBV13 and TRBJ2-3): AAGVIQSPRHLIKEKRETATLKCYPIPRHDTVYWYQQGPGQDPQFLISFYEKMQSDKGSIPDRFSAQQFSDYHSELNMSSLELGDSALYFCASSLPSADTQYFGPGTRLTVL.

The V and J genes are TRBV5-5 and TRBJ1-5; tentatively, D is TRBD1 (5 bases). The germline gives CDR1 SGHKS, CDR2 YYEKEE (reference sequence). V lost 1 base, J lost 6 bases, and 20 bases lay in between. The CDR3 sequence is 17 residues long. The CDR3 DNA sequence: TGTGCCAGCAGCTTGCACGTCTCGGGGGGAGAAGGTCAGCCCCAGCATTTT. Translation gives CASSLHVSGGEGQPQHF. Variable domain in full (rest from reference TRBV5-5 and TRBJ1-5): DAGVTQSPTHLIKTRGQQVTLRCSPISGHKSVSWYQQVLGQGPQFIFQYYEKEERGRGNFPDRFSARQFPNYSSELNVNALLLGDSALYLCASSLHVSGGEGQPQHFGDGTRLSIL.

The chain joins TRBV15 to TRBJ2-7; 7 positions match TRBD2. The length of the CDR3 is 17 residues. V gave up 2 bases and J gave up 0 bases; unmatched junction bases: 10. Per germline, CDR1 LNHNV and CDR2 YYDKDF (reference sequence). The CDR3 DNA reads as TGTGCCACCAGCAGAACTGATAAACTAGCGTTCTCCTACGAGCAGTACTTC. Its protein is CATSRTDKLAFSYEQYF.

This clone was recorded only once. The CDR3 sequence: CASSLNRGANTGELFF. In nucleotides, the CDR3 is TGTGCCAGCAGCTTAAACAGGGGCGCGAACACCGGGGAGCTGTTTTTT. The chain recombines TRBV5-4 with TRBJ2-2; 7 bases map to TRBD1. Germline assignment: CDR1 SGHNT and CDR2 YYREEE (reference sequence). With 2 bases clipped from V and 0 bases from J, the junction kept 4 bases outside the gene matches. This CDR3 spans 16 amino acids.

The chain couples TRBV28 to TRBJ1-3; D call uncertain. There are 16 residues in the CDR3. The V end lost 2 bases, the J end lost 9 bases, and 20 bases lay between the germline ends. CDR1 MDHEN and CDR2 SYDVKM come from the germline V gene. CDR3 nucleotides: TGTGCCAGCAGTTTACTACGAGGGAGTGGGGAAGGCACCATATATTTT. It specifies CASSLLRGSGEGTIYF.

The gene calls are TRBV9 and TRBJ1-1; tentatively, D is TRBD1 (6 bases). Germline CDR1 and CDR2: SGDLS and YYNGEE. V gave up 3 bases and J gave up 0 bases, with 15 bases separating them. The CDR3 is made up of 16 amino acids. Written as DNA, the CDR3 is TGTGCCAGCAGCGGTAGGGGGGGGGCCATGAACACTGAAGCTTTCTTT. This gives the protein CASSGRGGAMNTEAFF.

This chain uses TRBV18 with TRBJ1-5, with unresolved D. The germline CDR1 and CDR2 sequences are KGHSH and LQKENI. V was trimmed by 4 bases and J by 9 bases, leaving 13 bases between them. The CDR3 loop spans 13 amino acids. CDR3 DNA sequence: TGTGCCAGCTCACTGAGAGGTACTGGGCCCCAGCATTTT. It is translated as CASSLRGTGPQHF.

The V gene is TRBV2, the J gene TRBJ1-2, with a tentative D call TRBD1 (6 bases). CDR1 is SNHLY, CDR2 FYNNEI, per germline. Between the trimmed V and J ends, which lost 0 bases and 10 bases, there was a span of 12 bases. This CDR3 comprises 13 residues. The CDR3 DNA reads TGTGCCAGCAGTGAAGCGACAGGACAGCCCTACACCTTC. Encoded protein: CASSEATGQPYTF. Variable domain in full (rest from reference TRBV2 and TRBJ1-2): EPEVTQTPSHQVTQMGQEVILRCVPISNHLYFYWYRQILGQKVEFLVSFYNNEISEKSEIFDDQFSVERPDGSNFTLKIRSTKLEDSAMYFCASSEATGQPYTFGSGTRLTVV.

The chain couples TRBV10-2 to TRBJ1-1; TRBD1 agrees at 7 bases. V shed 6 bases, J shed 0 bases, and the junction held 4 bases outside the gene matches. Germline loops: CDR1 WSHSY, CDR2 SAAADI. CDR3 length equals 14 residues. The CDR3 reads CASRGQPMNTEAFF. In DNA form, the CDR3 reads TGCGCCAGCAGGGGACAGCCTATGAACACTGAAGCTTTCTTT.